A single sample gave rise to the 27 T cell receptor beta chains below, sequenced in a study of control samples from healthy donors and cancer patients. TCRdb keeps only in-frame clones here, not all; method: immunoSEQ multiplex PCR. The sample shows around 150,000 clones, 85% to 95% of them seen only once. Sample: blood. These receptors originate from a woman in her thirties or forties in good health.

This clone was observed once. This chain uses TRBV6-5 with TRBJ1-2; D gene uncertain. In germline, CDR1 is MNHEY, CDR2 SVGAGI. The V end lost 8 bases, the J end lost 5 bases, and 15 bases lay between the germline ends. The CDR3 sequence is 13 residues long. Here the CDR3 DNA reads TGTGCCAGCTTGAGTCCGAACAAGTATGGCTACACCTTC. Protein sequence: CASLSPNKYGYTF.

This clone came up a few times. This sequence joins TRBV4-3 and TRBJ1-4; unclear D gene. V lost 1 base, J lost 7 bases, and 4 bases lay in between. The CDR3 covers 12 residues. From germline, CDR1 is LGHNA and CDR2 YSLEER. The CDR3 coding sequence is TGCGCCAGCAGCCAAGGCTCTGAAAAACTGTTTTTT. As protein: CASSQGSEKLFF.

The V gene is TRBV20-1, the J gene TRBJ2-7; D is perhaps TRBD1 (6 bases). Germline V gives CDR1 DFQATT, CDR2 SNEGSKA (reference sequence). V was cut by 6 bases and J by 6 bases, with 12 bases left in between. CDR3 size: 11 residues. CDR3 loop: CSALTRGEQYF. CDR3 bases: TGCAGTGCGCTAACCAGGGGCGAGCAGTACTTC.

This chain connects TRBV10-3 to TRBJ1-5, with D unresolved. Germline V gives CDR1 ENHRY, CDR2 SYGVKD. The V end lost 4 bases, the J end lost 4 bases, and 8 bases lay between the germline ends. The CDR3 is 13 amino acids. The CDR3 sequence is CAISGAGNQPQHF. The DNA for the CDR3 is TGTGCCATCAGTGGGGCGGGGAATCAGCCCCAGCATTTT.

This chain joins TRBV11-3 and TRBJ2-2; D could derive from TRBD1 or TRBD2 (5 bases each). This CDR3 region has 15 residues. Trimming stripped 5 bases from V and 8 bases from J, with 18 bases between. Germline assignment: CDR1 SGHNT and CDR2 YENEEA. The CDR3 nucleotides read TGTGCCAGCAGCCCCGGACGGGGTTCAGGGGGGGAGCTGTTTTTT. Translated, it gives CASSPGRGSGGELFF. The whole variable domain, remainder taken from reference TRBV11-3 and TRBJ2-2, is EAGVVQSPRYKIIEKKQPVAFWCNPISGHNTLYWYLQNLGQGPELLIRYENEEAVDDSQLPKDRFSAERLKGVDSTLKIQPAELGDSAVYLCASSPGRGSGGELFFGEGSRLTVL.

The V and J genes are TRBV3-1 (or the pseudogene TRBV3-2) and TRBJ1-3; D is ambiguous. V lost 4 bases and J lost 0, with 10 bases in between. CDR3 size: 15 residues. Germline assignment: CDR1 LGHDT and CDR2 YNNKEL (reference sequence). DNA for the CDR3: TGTGCCAGCAGCCCGACGCCCGACTCTGGAAACACCATATATTTT. Translating it yields CASSPTPDSGNTIYF.

The genes are TRBV11-2 and TRBJ2-3, with D hard to call. V was cut by 2 bases and J by 2 bases, with 8 bases left in between. Germline loops: CDR1 SGHAT, CDR2 FQNNGV. The CDR3 covers 14 residues. CDR3 in amino acids: CASSLFRNTDTQYF. DNA for the CDR3: TGTGCCAGCAGCTTATTTAGAAACACAGATACGCAGTATTTT.

The J gene is TRBJ2-7, the V gene TRBV10-2; unclear D gene. This CDR3 comprises 11 residues. Between the trimmed V and J ends, which lost 0 bases and 5 bases, there was a span of 2 bases. Germline V gene lookup returns CDR1 WSHSY and CDR2 SAAADI. Written as DNA, the CDR3 is TGCGCCAGCAGTGAGTCGAACGAGCAGTACTTC. Translation: CASSESNEQYF.

The V call is TRBV7-7, the J call TRBJ2-7, with 9 bases fitting TRBD2. The germline gives CDR1 SSHAT, CDR2 FNYEAQ (reference sequence). Losses at the gene ends were 2 bases for V and 4 bases for J; bases not matched to a gene: 6. The CDR3 consists of 15 residues. CDR3 region: CASSLMAGGSYEQYF. CDR3 DNA: TGTGCCAGCAGCTTAATGGCGGGGGGGAGTTACGAGCAGTACTTC.

V is TRBV7-6 and J is TRBJ1-1; D is possibly TRBD1 (5 bases). Trimming took 1 base from V and 4 from J, leaving 10 bases between them. The CDR3 runs 14 residues. Per the germline V gene, CDR1 is SGHVS and CDR2 is FNYEAQ. CDR3: CASSLGRGSTEAFF. The CDR3 DNA follows: TGTGCCAGCAGCTTAGGGAGGGGAAGCACTGAAGCTTTCTTT.

Here the CDR3 reads CASSDVGNYGYTF. The DNA of the CDR3 is TGTGCCAGCAGTGACGTCGGCAACTATGGCTACACCTTC. J is TRBJ1-2 and V is TRBV6-1; no definite D call. Between the trimmed V and J ends, which lost 3 bases and 2 bases, there was a span of 7 bases. The CDR3 has 13 residues. Germline V CDR1 and CDR2: MNHNS, SASEGT.

CDR3 sequence (DNA): TGTGCCAGCAGTTTTACGGGAAAACAGACTGAAGCTTTCTTT. It specifies CASSFTGKQTEAFF. The rearrangement joins TRBV27 to TRBJ1-1; the D is unclear. Trimming left V 3 bases short and J 5 bases short, with 13 bases between. This CDR3 has 14 amino acids. CDR1 is MNHEY and CDR2 is SMNVEV in the germline V gene (reference sequence).

The chain employs TRBV7-3 and TRBJ2-5; TRBD1 matches 8 bases. Looked up from germline, CDR1 is SGHTA and CDR2 is FQGTGA. The CDR3 length is 14 residues. The J segment lost 4 bases and the V segment lost 2 bases, leaving 3 bases of the junction unmatched. The CDR3 loop is CASSLAGGRETQYF. For the CDR3, the DNA is TGTGCCAGCAGCTTAGCAGGGGGCAGAGAGACCCAGTACTTC.

This clone came up once. The V gene is TRBV6-5, the J gene TRBJ2-5; 7 bases agree with TRBD2. V dropped 4 bases and J dropped 5; count of bases not matched to a gene: 10. The CDR3 sequence is 15 residues long. Germline lookup yields CDR1 MNHEY and CDR2 SVGAGI. The CDR3 here is CASSSKTSAVETQYF. The CDR3 region has the DNA TGTGCCAGCAGTTCAAAAACTAGCGCTGTGGAGACCCAGTACTTC.

The V call is TRBV19, the J call TRBJ1-5, with D uncertain. CDR3 size: 13 residues. Trimming removed 11 bases from V and 2 bases from J, with 13 bases in between. In germline, CDR1 is LNHDA, CDR2 SQIVND (reference sequence). This CDR3 is CAGAQDRNQPQHF. CDR3 coding DNA: TGTGCCGGAGCGCAGGATCGCAATCAGCCCCAGCATTTT.

V is TRBV5-4 and J is TRBJ1-2; D may be TRBD1 (6 bases). There are 18 residues in the CDR3. Germline loops: CDR1 SGHNT, CDR2 YYREEE (reference sequence). V lost 4 bases to trimming and J lost 1 base, with 23 bases between them. CDR3: CASSPEPGAQNRNYGYTF. The CDR3 bases are TGTGCCAGCAGCCCCGAGCCGGGGGCGCAGAACCGTAACTATGGCTACACCTTC.

The chain joins TRBV30 to TRBJ1-4, with D unclear. Germline V gives CDR1 GTSNPN, CDR2 SVGIG (reference sequence). This CDR3 contains 18 residues. The V gene lost 6 bases and the J gene lost 0 bases, with 23 bases spanning the gap. CDR3 residues: CACTPTRPYHPTNEKLFF. CDR3 bases: TGTGCCTGCACACCTACTAGGCCCTACCACCCAACTAATGAAAAACTGTTTTTT.

This clone was detected only once. This chain connects TRBV7-8 to TRBJ1-5, with 9 bases fitting TRBD1. The CDR3 sequence is 14 residues long. CDR1 is SGHVS, CDR2 FQNEAQ, per germline. Germline trimming cut 4 bases from V and 13 bases from J; bases unmatched to any gene: 11. This chain's CDR3 is CASSSAGTGNGQHF. The CDR3 DNA is TGTGCCAGCAGCTCCGCCGGGACAGGGAATGGGCAGCATTTT.

The chain employs TRBV19 and TRBJ1-4, with 8 bases lining up with TRBD1. J gave up 7 bases and V 3 bases, and 10 bases lay outside the gene matches. The length of the CDR3 is 16 residues. Germline-derived CDR1 and CDR2 are LNHDA and SQIVND (reference sequence). CDR3 sequence (DNA): TGTGCCAGTAGTATCCCGAGACAGGGGTGGCGTGAAAAACTGTTTTTT. The encoded protein is CASSIPRQGWREKLFF.

The chain employs TRBV9 and TRBJ2-5; TRBD2 agrees at 7 bases. Trimming removed 0 bases from V and 4 bases from J; junction bases left unmatched: 9. This CDR3 contains 16 residues. The germline CDR1 and CDR2 sequences are SGDLS and YYNGEE. This CDR3 is CASSVGVGASGETQYF. For the CDR3, the DNA is TGTGCCAGCAGCGTAGGTGTAGGTGCTAGCGGAGAGACCCAGTACTTC.

The chain couples TRBV9 to TRBJ1-5, with a possible D match to TRBD1 (5 bases). Trimming pared 4 bases from V and 2 bases from J, leaving 10 bases between. CDR3 length: 14 residues. Germline V gives CDR1 SGDLS, CDR2 YYNGEE. The CDR3 DNA reads as TGTGCCAGCAGCTCCCAGGGAGGCAATCAGCCCCAGCATTTT. It codes for CASSSQGGNQPQHF.

The chain recombines TRBV9 with TRBJ2-5, with TRBD1 identical over 9 bases. The germline CDR1 and CDR2 sequences are SGDLS and YYNGEE. Germline trimming cut 3 bases from V and 6 bases from J; bases unmatched to any gene: 6. CDR3 length: 14 amino acids. The DNA of the CDR3 is TGTGCCAGCAGCGATGGGACAGGGTGGAAGACCCAGTACTTC. Amino acids: CASSDGTGWKTQYF.

CDR3 in amino acids: CASSDSEGQPQHF. The CDR3 DNA reads as TGTGCCAGCAGTGATAGTGAGGGTCAGCCCCAGCATTTT. The V and J genes are TRBV25-1 and TRBJ1-5; the D is unclear. The CDR3 contains 13 residues. The germline CDR1 and CDR2 sequences are MGHDK and SYGVNS. V was pared by 3 bases and J by 6 bases, with 9 bases between. Full variable domain (remainder filled in from reference TRBV25-1 and TRBJ1-5): EADIYQTPRYLVIGTGKKITLECSQTMGHDKMYWYQQDPGMELHLIHYSYGVNSTEKGDLSSESTVSRIRTEHFPLTLESARPSHTSQYLCASSDSEGQPQHFGDGTRLSIL.

The CDR3 here is CASSRGVANEKLFF. For the CDR3, the DNA is TGCGCCAGCAGCCGAGGGGTCGCTAATGAAAAACTGTTTTTT. The chain recombines TRBV4-3 with TRBJ1-4, with D maybe TRBD1 (5 bases). V lost 4 bases and J 3 bases, leaving 9 bases between the germline ends. Germline CDR1 reads LGHNA; CDR2 reads YSLEER. The length of the CDR3 is 14 residues.

The genes are TRBV9 and TRBJ2-5; 8 nucleotides align to TRBD1. The CDR3 spans 16 residues. V shed 1 base, J shed 5 bases, and the junction held 10 bases outside the gene matches. Germline CDR1 is SGDLS and CDR2 is YYNGEE. The CDR3 bases are TGTGCCAGCAGCGTAAGCCCCCAGGGGGCCCAGGAGACCCAGTACTTC. It translates to CASSVSPQGAQETQYF.

This chain connects TRBV15 to TRBJ1-1, with D unresolved. The CDR3 contains 12 residues. Trimming took 0 bases from V and 10 from J, leaving 9 bases between them. Germline V gene lookup returns CDR1 LNHNV and CDR2 YYDKDF (reference sequence). CDR3 sequence reads: CATSRETVGAFF. DNA of the CDR3: TGTGCCACCAGCAGAGAAACAGTGGGAGCTTTCTTT.

The chain recombines TRBV10-3 with TRBJ2-3, with a tentative D call TRBD2 (5 bases). Trimming removed 3 bases from V and 0 bases from J, with 13 bases in between. Germline V gene data show CDR1 as ENHRY and CDR2 as SYGVKD. This CDR3 has 16 amino acids. The CDR3 DNA sequence: TGTGCCATCAGTGATAGCGCCCTACGGAGCACAGATACGCAGTATTTT. Translation: CAISDSALRSTDTQYF.